The T cell receptor beta chain described here comes from a study of shared clonotypes between healthy human individuals. The repertoire was sequenced with immunoSEQ multiplex PCR; TCRdb's copy has only in-frame clones and lacks some. The sample has roughly 760,000 clones, approximately 79% seen once; the top ten hold over 1.5%. Source material: memory CD4+ T cells sorted from blood. Subset indicated: CD45RA-negative fraction. This sequence was found in a woman aged 25 to 45 in good health.

The chain's CDR3 is CASSQEEAGGTYEQYF. In nucleotides, the CDR3 is TGTGCCAGCAGCCAAGAAGAGGCGGGAGGGACCTACGAGCAGTACTTC. The chain is built from TRBV4-2 and TRBJ2-7; 9 bases align to TRBD2. The CDR3 sequence is 16 residues long. With 0 bases clipped from V and 2 bases from J, the junction kept 5 bases outside the gene matches. Germline V lookup: CDR1 LGHNA, CDR2 YNFKEQ.